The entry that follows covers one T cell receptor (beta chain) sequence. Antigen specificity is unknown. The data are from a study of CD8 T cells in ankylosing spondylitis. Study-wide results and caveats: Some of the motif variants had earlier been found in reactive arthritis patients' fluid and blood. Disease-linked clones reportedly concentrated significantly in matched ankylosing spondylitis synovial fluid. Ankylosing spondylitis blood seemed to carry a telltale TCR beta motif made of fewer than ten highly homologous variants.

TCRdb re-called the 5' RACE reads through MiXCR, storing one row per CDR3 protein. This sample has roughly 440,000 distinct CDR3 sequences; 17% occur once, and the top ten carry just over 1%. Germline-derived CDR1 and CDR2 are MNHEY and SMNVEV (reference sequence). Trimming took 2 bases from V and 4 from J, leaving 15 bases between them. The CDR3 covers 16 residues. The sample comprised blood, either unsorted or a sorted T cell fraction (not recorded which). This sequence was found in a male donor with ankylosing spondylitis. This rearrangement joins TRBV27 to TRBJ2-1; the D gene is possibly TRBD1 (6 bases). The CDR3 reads CASSLGPGVLYNEQFF. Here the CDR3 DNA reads TGTGCCAGCAGTTTAGGCCCAGGGGTCCTGTACAATGAGCAGTTCTTC.